This T cell receptor beta chain was recovered during a study of early stage breast cancer tumors. Across the study: ER+/PR+/HER2- status applied to about 80% of the 16 invasive breast tumors. Samples were sequenced at 7.5 to 10-fold average coverage.

Each sample had two DNA replicates, roughly 0.5 ug blood or roughly 1.6 ug tissue. Here immunoSEQ multiplex PCR was the method, and the copy in TCRdb shows in-frame clones only, minus some. The sample has tens of thousands of clones, more than 65% seen once. Study-wide results and caveats: Blood repertoires resembled normal breast more than tumor.

The CDR3 extends over 14 amino acids. CDR1 and CDR2 from the germline V gene are SEHNR and FQNEAQ (reference sequence). V was shortened by 3 bases and J by 7 bases, with 13 bases between the two germline ends. Regarding this clone: The antigen is undetermined.

This chain joins TRBV7-9 and TRBJ1-5; TRBD1 might be the D (6 bases). The sequence was collected from a person between 55 and 69 years old with breast cancer. Sequenced input: blood. The CDR3 loop is CASSLDSSRQPQHF. For the CDR3, the DNA is TGTGCCAGCAGCTTGGACAGCTCTAGGCAGCCCCAGCATTTT.